This TCR beta chain comes out of a study of Graves' ophthalmopathy and Graves' hyperthyroidism (dated by TCRdb to between 2017 and 2018). Looking at the study overall: A patient counted as having stable hyperthyroidism if there was no progression to ophthalmopathy within 18 months of follow-up. The study used signatures of the TCR beta repertoire to tell Graves' ophthalmopathy apart from Graves' hyperthyroidism and to predict which patients would progress to ophthalmopathy. In total, approximately 130 blood samples were TCR-sequenced: 40 to 45 ophthalmopathy, some 72 hyperthyroidism and approximately 17 hyperthyroidism-to-ophthalmopathy patients. To explore V-J signatures that separate ophthalmopathy from hyperthyroidism, a discovery set of fewer than 110 patients was enrolled, consisting of 40 to 45 with ophthalmopathy and roughly 60 with stable hyperthyroidism. The independent validation cohort included around 19 hyperthyroidism patients plus 17 patients who later progressed from hyperthyroidism to ophthalmopathy. In several hyperthyroidism patients, the T-cell repertoires found in thyroid tissue were compared with those found in blood. Once sampling was done, hyperthyroidism patients were given methimazole at a starting dose of 30 mg daily, while ophthalmopathy patients were given high-dose intravenous methylprednisolone.

Patients with hyperthyroidism were aged 18 to 65 years, had been newly diagnosed, and had a disease duration of less than 2 months. Patients with other autoimmune diseases, uncontrolled infections, pregnancy or lactation were excluded from the study. Diagnosis was based on clinical symptoms, serum thyroxine, TRAb, thyroid ultrasound and orbital computed tomography. Total RNA was extracted using Trizol reagent, and RNA quality was checked on an Agilent 2100 Bioanalyzer. This clonotype has a single count. Its recognized antigen is unknown. Per-base quality was not reported, and no clone a single base away is much larger than it. A single read constitutes weak evidence. What the study reported, not specific to this receptor: In cross-validation, the 13-signature model distinguished ophthalmopathy from stable hyperthyroidism with nearly 90% sensitivity and around 81% specificity, and in the test set the corresponding values were roughly 80% and 76%. In validation, the model predicted ophthalmopathy progression with about 71% sensitivity and approximately 78% specificity; some twelve predicted patients were CT-confirmed with GO in a median of roughly 6.8 months. Most expanded thyroid clonotypes with frequency above 0.001 were also detected in blood, suggesting blood repertoires may reflect the thyroid immune response. No statistical method was used to set the sample size in advance, and the investigators knew which group each participant was assigned to.

For repertoire sequencing, the TCR beta CDR3 regions were amplified from RNA transcripts. The first round was an RT-PCR using HTBI primers with the Qiagen OneStep RT-PCR kit, and this first round was followed by a second-round multiplex PCR, then size selection and purification. Sequencing of the libraries was carried out on an Illumina HiSeq2000 in paired-end mode with 100 bp reads. Per the original workflow: SOAPnuke was used to process the reads, throwing out any read that had adapters, had uncalled bases, had a mean Phred below 15, or lacked an exact constant-primer or identifier match. COPE v1.2.5 was used to merge the high-quality paired reads. Unique nucleotide sequences were defined as clonotypes and aligned to IMGT TRB V, D and J references using MiTCR v1.1. Only V-J combinations with frequency above 0.0001 were analysed, covering approximately 99% of repertoires. For each V-J combination, a TCR clonal expansion and chaos score was defined as F50 clonal expansion divided by the chaos observed in the TCRdist matrix. Welch's t-statistics and random forest were used to reduce features to about 13 V-J combinations, which were fed into a naive Bayes classifier. The similarity between thyroid and blood repertoires was quantified using the Morisita-Horn index. Clones were called with MiXCR by TCRdb after fastp trimmed the public reads at Q25, and only in-frame beta chains were retained. Identical CDR3 proteins give one entry, which carries the most common genes and DNA. The V and J calls were determined by TCRdb, not by the authors. Here the sample has more than 1,000,000 distinct CDR3 sequences; about 35% occur a single time. The ten biggest clones cover 11% of the sample.

The CDR3 measures 12 amino acids from cysteine to phenylalanine. Here the CDR3 DNA is all that survives: 36 bases in frame from base 1. Reading the germline V gene (reference sequence) gives CDR1 DFQATT and CDR2 SNEGSKA. The junction shows trimming of 4 bases on V and 15 bases on J, plus 16 bases between the germline ends. This chain is built from TRBV20-1 and TRBJ1-6; TRBD1 is a possible D gene, resting on 6 matching bases. The receptor was isolated from an adult man with Graves' hyperthyroidism. Sample: peripheral blood or thyroid tissue (not recorded which). The nucleotide sequence reads TGCAGTGCTACGGCCCAGGGGTCGAACCTCCACTTT. Its amino acids are CSATAQGSNLHF.